What follows is one TCR beta chain and its context. The data are from a study of T cell changes during pregnancy in multiple sclerosis. V gave up 5 bases and J gave up 5 bases; unmatched junction bases: 7. The CDR3 loop spans 15 amino acids. Per germline, CDR1 KGHSH and CDR2 LQKENI. Some clones are missing from TCRdb's copy, which holds only in-frame ones; the method was immunoSEQ multiplex PCR. This table has about 36,000 clones, 90% to 95% appearing once. The clonotype originates from a female donor with multiple sclerosis, enrolled in a pregnancy study. This sequence joins TRBV18 and TRBJ2-7; 12 bases agree with TRBD2. Sample: CD4+ T cells from peripheral blood mononuclear cells, taken in the first trimester of pregnancy. DNA of the CDR3: TGTGCCAGCTCAGTGACTAGCGGGAGTTCTGACGAGCAGTACTTC. Encoded protein: CASSVTSGSSDEQYF.